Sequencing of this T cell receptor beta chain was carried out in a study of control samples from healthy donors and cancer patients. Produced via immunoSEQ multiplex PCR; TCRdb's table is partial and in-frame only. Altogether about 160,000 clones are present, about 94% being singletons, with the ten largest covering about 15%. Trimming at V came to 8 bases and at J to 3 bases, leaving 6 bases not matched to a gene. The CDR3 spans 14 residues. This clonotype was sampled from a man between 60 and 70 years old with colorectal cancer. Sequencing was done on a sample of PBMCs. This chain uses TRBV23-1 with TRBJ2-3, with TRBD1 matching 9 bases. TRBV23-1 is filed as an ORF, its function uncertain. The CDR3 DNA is TGCGCCAGCCGATCGGGACAGGGAACAGATACGCAGTATTTT. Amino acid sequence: CASRSGQGTDTQYF.